This TCR beta chain derives from a study of post-analysis software for immune sequencing data. Overall study results and limits: Relative to controls, patients had about five TRBV segments at higher frequency, with TRBV5-6, TRBV5-1 and TRBV20-1 among these. Compared with controls, patients showed significantly lower normalized Chao1 diversity.

Incorporated into the TCR beta cDNA libraries were unique molecular identifiers, which served to reduce PCR and sequencing biases. T cells numbering about 0.9 to 11 million gave rise to roughly 550,000 cDNA molecules. TCRdb re-derived calls from the PCR reads in MiXCR, one entry per CDR3 protein. This sample has roughly 580,000 distinct CDR3 sequences, with around 40% found just once. The CDR3 loop spans 13 amino acids. From germline, CDR1 is MNHEY and CDR2 SVGAGI. This clonotype was recorded a few times. Antigen: not known. The material sequenced was blood. This sequence originates from a girl aged 5-17 years with multiple sclerosis. The gene calls are TRBV6-5 and TRBJ2-7; the D gene is possibly TRBD2 (6 bases). The J call is doubtful: the DNA matches TRBJ2-5 better. CDR3 nucleotides: TGTGCCAGCAGGGAGACTAGTTTGGAGACCCAGTACTTC. It is translated as CASRETSLETQYF.